Below, 20 T cell receptor beta chains from the same sample are listed, as sequenced in a study of metastatic and nonmetastatic thyroid tumors. TCRdb re-called the PCR reads with MiXCR. The sample has tens of thousands of clones, 20% to 25% seen once. All patients were treatment-naive before thyroid surgery. Specimen: tumor tissue. Receptor source: a female donor with papillary thyroid cancer or a benign thyroid nodule (not recorded which). Some clones in this sample may be carry-over from other donors' samples.

For this clone: At one end, the junction sequence differs from germline, possibly due to a read error. The genes are TRBV7-2 and TRBJ1-2, with 8 bases fitting TRBD1. CDR1 SGHTA and CDR2 FQGNSA come from the germline V gene. The CDR3 has 15 residues. This CDR3 is CASSLARQGADVYTF. The CDR3 DNA follows: TGTGCCAGCAGCTTAGCCCGGCAGGGGGCAGATGTCTACACCTTT.

This clone has a handful of counts. The V and J genes are TRBV6-9 and TRBJ1-6, with D perhaps matching TRBD1 (6 bases). The CDR3 consists of 12 residues. Germline V CDR1 and CDR2: MNHGY, SVAAGI. V was clipped by 7 bases and J by 9 bases, with 10 bases between them. This CDR3 is CASNSGVSPLHF. The CDR3 coding sequence is TGTGCCAGCAATTCAGGGGTTTCACCCCTCCACTTT.

This clone occurred many times. The chain joins TRBV30 to TRBJ2-5; D is undetermined. Germline V gene sequence: CDR1 GTSNPN, CDR2 SVGIG (reference sequence). CDR3 size: 14 residues. V dropped 2 bases and J dropped 2 bases, with 12 bases sitting between them. This CDR3 reads CAWSRRRVQETQYF. CDR3 coding DNA: TGTGCCTGGAGTCGAAGACGGGTACAAGAGACCCAGTACTTC.

The chain links TRBV28 to TRBJ2-7; D possibly corresponds to TRBD1 (6 bases). CDR1 MDHEN and CDR2 SYDVKM come from the germline V gene. Trimming took off 7 bases at V and 3 bases at J, with 16 bases between the two ends. The CDR3 covers 14 residues. The CDR3 DNA sequence: TGTGCCAGCATTTGGAGCAGGGGAAGCTACGAGCAGTACTTC. Translation: CASIWSRGSYEQYF.

The V call is TRBV5-6, the J call TRBJ1-1; D uncertain. Deletions cut 4 bases from V and 0 bases from J, with 7 bases between. This CDR3 has 13 amino acids. The V gene's germline CDR1 is SGHDT and CDR2 YYEEEE. The DNA for the CDR3 is TGTGCCAGCAGCACCTTGGTGAACACTGAAGCTTTCTTT. Its translation: CASSTLVNTEAFF.

The genes are TRBV18 and TRBJ2-7; tentatively, D is TRBD1 or TRBD2 (5 bases each). The germline gives CDR1 KGHSH, CDR2 LQKENI. Trimming removed 2 bases at V and 1 base at J, with 9 bases between. The CDR3 is 14 residues long. As DNA, the CDR3 is TGTGCCAGCTCACCAGGGGGACCATCCTACGAGCAGTACTTC. Translation: CASSPGGPSYEQYF.

The chain has TRBV28 and TRBJ2-7; 10 bases align to TRBD2. The CDR3 has 15 amino acids. In germline, CDR1 is MDHEN, CDR2 SYDVKM. V lost 5 bases, J lost 4 bases, and 8 bases stayed unmatched. The CDR3 region is CASSLAGVLIYEQYF. CDR3 DNA sequence: TGTGCCAGCAGTCTAGCGGGAGTATTAATATACGAGCAGTACTTC.

V and J are TRBV2 and TRBJ2-7; TRBD2 aligns across 12 bases. The ends lost 2 bases at V and 12 bases at J; junction bases unmatched: 11. The length of the CDR3 is 15 residues. Germline V gene lookup returns CDR1 SNHLY and CDR2 FYNNEI. CDR3 DNA sequence: TGTGCCAGCAGTGAAAGGCCGCCTAGCGGGAGGGCCTTGTACGTC. Its translation: CASSERPPSGRALYV.

The chain couples TRBV20-1 to TRBJ2-1; 10 nucleotides line up with TRBD1. This CDR3 region has 16 residues. The V segment lost 5 bases and the J segment 4 bases; nucleotides outside the gene matches: 11. CDR1 is DFQATT and CDR2 is SNEGSKA in the germline V gene (reference sequence). CDR3 amino acids: CSAGNTGTGEYNEQFF. The CDR3 nucleotides are TGCAGTGCTGGGAATACCGGGACAGGGGAATACAATGAGCAGTTCTTC.

The chain carries TRBV18 and TRBJ1-5; no clear D gene. The V and J ends lost 3 bases and 0 bases respectively, with 9 bases between them. Germline V gives CDR1 KGHSH, CDR2 LQKENI. CDR3 length equals 15 residues. The CDR3 coding sequence is TGTGCCAGCTCACCTGCGGGCTATAGCAATCAGCCCCAGCATTTT. Translation: CASSPAGYSNQPQHF. The full variable domain, rest sourced from reference TRBV18 and TRBJ1-5, is NAGVMQNPRHLVRRRGQEARLRCSPMKGHSHVYWYRQLPEEGLKFMVYLQKENIIDESGMPKERFSAEFPKEGPSILRIQQVVRGDSAAYFCASSPAGYSNQPQHFGDGTRLSIL.

This clone appeared many times. The chain carries TRBV9 and TRBJ2-3; 11 bases are a match to TRBD2. Trimming at V came to 0 bases and at J to 4 bases, leaving 4 bases not matched to a gene. The CDR3 loop spans 16 amino acids. The germline V gene encodes CDR1 SGDLS and CDR2 YYNGEE. The CDR3 DNA reads as TGTGCCAGCAGCGTAGTAGGTAGCGGGAGGGCAGATACGCAGTATTTT. Translation: CASSVVGSGRADTQYF.

The chain employs TRBV7-3 and TRBJ2-7; possible D gene TRBD2, 6 bases. Germline CDR1 reads SGHTA; CDR2 reads FQGTGA. V shed 3 bases and J shed 3 bases, with 9 bases lying between them. This CDR3 contains 13 residues. CDR3 sequence reads: CASSFGGGYEQYF. The CDR3 DNA reads TGTGCCAGCAGCTTCGGGGGTGGCTACGAGCAGTACTTC.

The chain employs TRBV3-1 and TRBJ2-7; D not certain. The V gene's germline CDR1 is LGHDT and CDR2 YNNKEL (reference sequence). The length of the CDR3 is 15 residues. The ends were cut back, 1 base at V and 0 bases at J, with 10 bases in the middle. The CDR3 loop reads CASSQGVGFSYEQYF. The CDR3 DNA follows: TGTGCCAGCAGCCAAGGGGTGGGGTTCTCCTACGAGCAGTACTTC.

This clone was recorded a few times. This rearrangement joins TRBV27 to TRBJ1-1; 7 nucleotides agree with TRBD1. Trimming took 8 bases from V and 1 from J; bases not matched to a gene: 10. Germline loops: CDR1 MNHEY, CDR2 SMNVEV (reference sequence). The CDR3 has 15 amino acids. CDR3 sequence reads: CASVKGDRPNTEAFF. For the CDR3, the DNA is TGTGCCAGCGTTAAAGGGGACAGACCGAACACTGAAGCTTTCTTT.

This clone qualifies as medium-sized. This chain connects TRBV18 to TRBJ2-2, with D unclear. Trimming pared 3 bases from V and 0 bases from J, leaving 14 bases between. Germline CDR1 KGHSH, CDR2 LQKENI. The CDR3 has 17 residues. The CDR3, as DNA: TGTGCCAGCTCACCCTTCCATTACCCTACGAACACCGGGGAGCTGTTTTTT. It is translated as CASSPFHYPTNTGELFF.

Remarks on this clone: Given a much more abundant clone one base away, this may be a read error. Other nucleotide sequences in the sample specify the same CDR3. The V gene is TRBV5-4, the J gene TRBJ1-1; D not certain. Germline values: CDR1 SGHNT, CDR2 YYREEE (reference sequence). The CDR3 is 15 residues long. The CDR3 sequence is CASSPGVGRNTEAFF. CDR3 DNA sequence: TGTGCTAGCAGCCCCGGAGTAGGGCGGAACACTGAAGCTTTCTTT.

This clone was seen at least ten times. The chain carries TRBV7-3 and TRBJ2-7, with TRBD1 matching 12 bases. The V and J ends lost 6 bases and 7 bases, in that order; junction bases with no gene match: 7. Per the germline V gene, CDR1 is SGHTA and CDR2 is FQGTGA. The CDR3 totals 14 residues. The CDR3 region has the DNA TGTGCCAGCAGACAGGGACAGGGGGCGCGGGAGCAGTACTTC. It translates to CASRQGQGAREQYF.

Only one count was recorded for this clone. The chain links TRBV11-3 to TRBJ2-5; 7 bases are shared with TRBD1. The CDR3 sequence is 15 residues long. The trim removed 1 base at V and 5 bases at J, leaving 7 bases unmatched. Germline CDR1 is SGHNT and CDR2 is YENEEA. As DNA, the CDR3 is TGTGCCAGCAGCTTAGCCCATACAGGGGTGGAGACCCAGTACTTC. Protein: CASSLAHTGVETQYF.

The table lists this clone with many counts. The chain uses TRBV9 and TRBJ1-2, with 9 bases matching TRBD1. The length of the CDR3 is 15 residues. Trimming removed 4 bases from V and 4 bases from J; junction bases left unmatched: 8. Germline V gene lookup returns CDR1 SGDLS and CDR2 YYNGEE. CDR3 sequence (DNA): TGTGCCAGCAGCCCCCGGACAGGGGCGGCCTATGGCTACACCTTC. It encodes CASSPRTGAAYGYTF.

This clone has a handful of counts. The V gene is TRBV6-2 or TRBV6-3, the J gene TRBJ2-7; D is uncertain. Trimming took off 4 bases at V and 2 bases at J, with 9 bases between the two ends. The CDR3 covers 13 residues. Germline V gene lookup returns CDR1 MNHEY and CDR2 SVGEGT. This CDR3 reads CASSLSPTYEQYF. In DNA, the CDR3 is TGTGCCAGCAGTTTATCCCCAACCTACGAGCAGTACTTC.